This record covers a single T cell receptor (beta chain). Trimming pared 3 bases from V and 5 bases from J, leaving 14 bases between. Germline lookup yields CDR1 SGHNT and CDR2 YENEEA. The CDR3 length is 14 residues. The assay was immunoSEQ multiplex PCR, and TCRdb's table has in-frame clones only and misses some. The sample lists about 200,000 clones, 81% seen once, with about 9.8% in the top ten. These data originate in a study of blood T cell repertoires in COVID-19. Study details: T cells, B-cell-depleted T cells, or PBMCs provided the cDNA or gDNA that served as material.

The sequence was obtained from a woman aged 50 to 65 with acute COVID-19. The gene calls are TRBV11-3 and TRBJ2-7, with a tentative D call TRBD2 (6 bases). Sequencing input: PBMCs or T cells enriched from blood (not recorded which). The CDR3 DNA reads TGTGCCAGCAGCTTGCGGGGCAGGGCTGACGAGCAGTACTTC. Its protein is CASSLRGRADEQYF.